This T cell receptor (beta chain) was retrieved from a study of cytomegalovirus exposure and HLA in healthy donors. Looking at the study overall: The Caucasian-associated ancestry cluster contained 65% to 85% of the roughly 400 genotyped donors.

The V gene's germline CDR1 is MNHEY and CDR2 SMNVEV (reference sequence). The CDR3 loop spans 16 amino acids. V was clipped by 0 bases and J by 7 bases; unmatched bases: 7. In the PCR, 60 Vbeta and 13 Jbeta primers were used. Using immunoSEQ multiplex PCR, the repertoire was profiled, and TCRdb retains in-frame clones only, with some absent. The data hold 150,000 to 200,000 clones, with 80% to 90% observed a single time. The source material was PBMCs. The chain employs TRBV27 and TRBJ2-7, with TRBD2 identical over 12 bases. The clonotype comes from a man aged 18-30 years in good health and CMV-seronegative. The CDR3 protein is CASSLSRASGRVEQYF. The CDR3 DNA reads TGTGCCAGCAGTTTATCCCGAGCTAGCGGGAGGGTGGAGCAGTACTTC.